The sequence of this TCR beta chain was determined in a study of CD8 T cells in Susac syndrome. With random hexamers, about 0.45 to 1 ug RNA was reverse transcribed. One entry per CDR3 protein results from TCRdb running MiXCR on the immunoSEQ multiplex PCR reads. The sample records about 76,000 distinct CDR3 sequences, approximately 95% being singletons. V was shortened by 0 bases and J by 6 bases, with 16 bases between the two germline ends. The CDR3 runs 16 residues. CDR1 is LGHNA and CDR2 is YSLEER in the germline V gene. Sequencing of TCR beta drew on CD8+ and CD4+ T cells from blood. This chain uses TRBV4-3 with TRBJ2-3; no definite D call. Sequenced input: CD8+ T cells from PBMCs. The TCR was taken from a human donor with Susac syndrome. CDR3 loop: CASSQDTLGGSDTQYF. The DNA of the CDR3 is TGCGCCAGCAGCCAAGATACCCTCGGCGGCTCTGATACGCAGTATTTT.